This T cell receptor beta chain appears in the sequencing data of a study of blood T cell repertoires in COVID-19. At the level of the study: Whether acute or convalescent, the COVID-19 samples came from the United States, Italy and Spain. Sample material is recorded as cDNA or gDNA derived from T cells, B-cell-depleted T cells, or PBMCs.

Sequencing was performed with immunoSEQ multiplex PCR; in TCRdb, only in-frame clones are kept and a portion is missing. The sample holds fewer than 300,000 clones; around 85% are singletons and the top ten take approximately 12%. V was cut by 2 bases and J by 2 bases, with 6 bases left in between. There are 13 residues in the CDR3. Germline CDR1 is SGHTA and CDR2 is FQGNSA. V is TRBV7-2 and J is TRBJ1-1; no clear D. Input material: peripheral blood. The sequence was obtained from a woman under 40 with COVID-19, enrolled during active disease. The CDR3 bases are TGTGCCAGCAGCTTAACAGACAACACTGAAGCTTTCTTT. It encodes CASSLTDNTEAFF.